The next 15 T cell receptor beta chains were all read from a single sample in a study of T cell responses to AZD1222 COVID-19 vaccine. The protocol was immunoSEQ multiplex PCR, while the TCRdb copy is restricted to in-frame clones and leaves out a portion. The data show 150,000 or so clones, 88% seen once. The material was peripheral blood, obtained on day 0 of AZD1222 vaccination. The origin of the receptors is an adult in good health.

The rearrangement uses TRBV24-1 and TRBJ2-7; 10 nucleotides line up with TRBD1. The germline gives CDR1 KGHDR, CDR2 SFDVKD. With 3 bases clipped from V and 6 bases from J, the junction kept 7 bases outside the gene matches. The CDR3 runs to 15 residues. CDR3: CATSDAGTGVSEQYF. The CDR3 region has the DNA TGTGCCACCAGTGATGCCGGGACAGGGGTTTCCGAGCAGTACTTC.

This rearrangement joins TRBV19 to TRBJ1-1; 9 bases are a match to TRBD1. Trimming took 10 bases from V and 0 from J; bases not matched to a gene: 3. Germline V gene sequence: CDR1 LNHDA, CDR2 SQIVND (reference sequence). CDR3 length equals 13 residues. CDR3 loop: CATGTGMNTEAFF. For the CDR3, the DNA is TGTGCCACCGGGACAGGGATGAACACTGAAGCTTTCTTT.

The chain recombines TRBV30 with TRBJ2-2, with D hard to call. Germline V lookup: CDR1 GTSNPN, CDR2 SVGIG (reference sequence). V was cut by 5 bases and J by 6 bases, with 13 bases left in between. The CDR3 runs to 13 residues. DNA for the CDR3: TGTGCCTGGGCTAGAGTGGGTCCCGGGGAGCTGTTTTTT. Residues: CAWARVGPGELFF.

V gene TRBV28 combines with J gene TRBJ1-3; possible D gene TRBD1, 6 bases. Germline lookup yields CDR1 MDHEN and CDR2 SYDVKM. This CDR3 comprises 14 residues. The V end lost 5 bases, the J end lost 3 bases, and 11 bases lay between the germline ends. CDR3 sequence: CASSPGTFGNTIYF. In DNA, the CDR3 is TGTGCCAGCAGTCCCGGGACATTTGGAAACACCATATATTTT. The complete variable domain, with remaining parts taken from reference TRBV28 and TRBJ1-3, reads DVKVTQSSRYLVKRTGEKVFLECVQDMDHENMFWYRQDPGLGLRLIYFSYDVKMKEKGDIPEGYSVSREKKERFSLILESASTNQTSMYLCASSPGTFGNTIYFGEGSWLTVV.

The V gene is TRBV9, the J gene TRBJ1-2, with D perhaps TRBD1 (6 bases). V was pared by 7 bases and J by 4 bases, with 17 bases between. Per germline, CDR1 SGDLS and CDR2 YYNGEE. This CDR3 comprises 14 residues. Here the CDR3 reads CASDIREGGYGYTF. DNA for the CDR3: TGTGCCAGCGATATCCGGGAGGGGGGCTATGGCTACACCTTC.

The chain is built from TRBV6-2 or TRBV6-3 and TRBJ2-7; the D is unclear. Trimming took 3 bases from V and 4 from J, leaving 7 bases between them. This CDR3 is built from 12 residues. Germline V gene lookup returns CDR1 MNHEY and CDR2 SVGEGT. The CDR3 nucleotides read TGTGCCAGCAGTTATAACATTTACGAGCAGTACTTC. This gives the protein CASSYNIYEQYF.

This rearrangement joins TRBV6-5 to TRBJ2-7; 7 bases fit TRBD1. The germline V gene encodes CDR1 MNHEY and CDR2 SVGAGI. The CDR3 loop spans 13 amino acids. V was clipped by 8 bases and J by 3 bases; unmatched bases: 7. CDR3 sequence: CASGRGQSYEQYF. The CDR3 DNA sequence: TGTGCCAGCGGTAGGGGACAGAGCTACGAGCAGTACTTC.

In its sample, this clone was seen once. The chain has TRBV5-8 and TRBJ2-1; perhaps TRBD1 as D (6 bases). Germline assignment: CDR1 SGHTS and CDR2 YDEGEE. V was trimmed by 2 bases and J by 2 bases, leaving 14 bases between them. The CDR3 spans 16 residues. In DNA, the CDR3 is TGTGCCAGCAGCTTATTCAAGGGGGTGGCCTACAATGAGCAGTTCTTC. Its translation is CASSLFKGVAYNEQFF.

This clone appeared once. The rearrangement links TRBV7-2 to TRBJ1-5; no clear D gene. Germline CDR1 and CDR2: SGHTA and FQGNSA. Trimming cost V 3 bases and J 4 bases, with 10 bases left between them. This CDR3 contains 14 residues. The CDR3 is CASSFGRRNQPQHF. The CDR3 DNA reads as TGTGCCAGCAGCTTCGGACGGAGGAATCAGCCCCAGCATTTT.

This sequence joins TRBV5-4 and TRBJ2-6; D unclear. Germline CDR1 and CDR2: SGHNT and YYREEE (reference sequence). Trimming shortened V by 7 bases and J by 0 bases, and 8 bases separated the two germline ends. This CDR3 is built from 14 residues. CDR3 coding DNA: TGTGCCAGCGGATACAGCTCTGGGGCCAACGTCCTGACTTTC. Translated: CASGYSSGANVLTF.

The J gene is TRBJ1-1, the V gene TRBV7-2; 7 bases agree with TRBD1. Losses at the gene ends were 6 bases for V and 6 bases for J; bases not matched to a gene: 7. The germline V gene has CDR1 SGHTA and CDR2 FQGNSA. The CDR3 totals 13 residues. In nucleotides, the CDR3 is TGTGCCAGCAGACCTACACAGGGGTCTGAAGCTTTCTTT. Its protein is CASRPTQGSEAFF.

As DNA, the CDR3 is TGTGCCGGGGGGATAAATCAGCCCCAGCATTTT. This gives the protein CAGGINQPQHF. This rearrangement joins TRBV12-3 or TRBV12-4 to TRBJ1-5; possibly TRBD1 for D (5 bases). Between the trimmed V and J ends, which lost 11 bases and 4 bases, there was a span of 9 bases. The CDR3 loop spans 11 amino acids.

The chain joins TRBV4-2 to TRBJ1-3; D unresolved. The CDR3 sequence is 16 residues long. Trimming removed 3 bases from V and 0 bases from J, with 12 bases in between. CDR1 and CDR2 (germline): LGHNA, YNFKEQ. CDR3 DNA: TGTGCCAGCAGCCAGGAAGGGAACCCCTCTGGAAACACCATATATTTT. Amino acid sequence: CASSQEGNPSGNTIYF.

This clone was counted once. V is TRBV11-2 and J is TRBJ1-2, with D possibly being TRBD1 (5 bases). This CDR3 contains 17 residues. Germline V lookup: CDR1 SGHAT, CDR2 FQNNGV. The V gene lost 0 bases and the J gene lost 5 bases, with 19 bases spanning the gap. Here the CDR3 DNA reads TGTGCCAGCAGCTTAGATACAGGCCAGTACGGCCCTTATGGCTACACCTTC. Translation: CASSLDTGQYGPYGYTF.

As DNA, the CDR3 is TGTGCCAGCAGTGTGGTTCAGACCAAGAACACTGAAGCTTTCTTT. Residues: CASSVVQTKNTEAFF. The genes are TRBV2 and TRBJ1-1; D unclear. The germline gives CDR1 SNHLY, CDR2 FYNNEI. V was clipped by 4 bases and J by 1 base, with 13 bases between them. The CDR3 is made up of 15 amino acids. The whole variable domain, remainder taken from reference TRBV2 and TRBJ1-1, is EPEVTQTPSHQVTQMGQEVILRCVPISNHLYFYWYRQILGQKVEFLVSFYNNEISEKSEIFDDQFSVERPDGSNFTLKIRSTKLEDSAMYFCASSVVQTKNTEAFFGQGTRLTVV.